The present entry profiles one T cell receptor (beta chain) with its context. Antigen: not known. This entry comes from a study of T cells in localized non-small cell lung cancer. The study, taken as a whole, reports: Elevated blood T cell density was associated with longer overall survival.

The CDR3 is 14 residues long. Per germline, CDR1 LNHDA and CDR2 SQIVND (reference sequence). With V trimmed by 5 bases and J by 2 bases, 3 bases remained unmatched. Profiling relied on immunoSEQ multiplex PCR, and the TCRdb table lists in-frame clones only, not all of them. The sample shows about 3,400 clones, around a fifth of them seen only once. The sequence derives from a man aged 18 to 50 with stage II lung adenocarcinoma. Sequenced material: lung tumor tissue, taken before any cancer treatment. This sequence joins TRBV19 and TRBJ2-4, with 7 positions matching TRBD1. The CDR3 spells CASSATGSKNIQYF. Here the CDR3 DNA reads TGTGCCAGTAGTGCGACAGGGTCCAAAAACATTCAGTACTTC.